This T cell receptor beta chain was captured in a study of OX40 agonist ivuxolimab in advanced cancers. The study, taken as a whole, reports: Expanded clones tended on average to be more numerous among CD8+ T cells than CD4+.

Sequencing used immunoSEQ multiplex PCR; TCRdb keeps in-frame clones, though not all of them. The table has roughly 82,000 clones, roughly 90% seen once. As for this clone: Its antigen is as yet unknown.

Germline V gene sequence: CDR1 MDHEN, CDR2 SYDVKM. The CDR3 has 16 residues. The V end lost 3 bases, the J end lost 0 bases, and 11 bases lay between the germline ends. The rearrangement links TRBV28 to TRBJ1-4; perhaps TRBD1 as D (5 bases). Specimen: CD4+ or CD8+ T cells sorted from blood, collected in a trial of the OX40 agonist ivuxolimab. The origin of this receptor is an adult with an advanced solid tumor such as melanoma, head and neck, liver or kidney cancer. CDR3: CASSFSGPATNEKLFF. Written as DNA, the CDR3 is TGTGCCAGCAGTTTTTCGGGGCCTGCAACTAATGAAAAACTGTTTTTT. Full variable domain (outside the CDR3, taken from reference TRBV28 and TRBJ1-4): DVKVTQSSRYLVKRTGEKVFLECVQDMDHENMFWYRQDPGLGLRLIYFSYDVKMKEKGDIPEGYSVSREKKERFSLILESASTNQTSMYLCASSFSGPATNEKLFFGSGTQLSVL.